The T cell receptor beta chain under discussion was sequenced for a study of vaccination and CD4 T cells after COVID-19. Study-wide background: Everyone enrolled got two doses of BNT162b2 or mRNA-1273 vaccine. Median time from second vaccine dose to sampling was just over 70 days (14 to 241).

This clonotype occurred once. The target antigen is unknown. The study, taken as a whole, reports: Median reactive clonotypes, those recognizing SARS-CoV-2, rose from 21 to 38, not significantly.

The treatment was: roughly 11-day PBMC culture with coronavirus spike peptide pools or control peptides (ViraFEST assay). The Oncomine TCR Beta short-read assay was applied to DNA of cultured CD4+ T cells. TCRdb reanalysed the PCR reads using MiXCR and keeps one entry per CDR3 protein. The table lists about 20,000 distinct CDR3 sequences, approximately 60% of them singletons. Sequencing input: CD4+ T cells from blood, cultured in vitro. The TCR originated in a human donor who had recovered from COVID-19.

CDR3 nucleotides: TGTGCCAGCAGGGGGGAAGGACATAAAAATTCACCCCTCCACTTT. As protein: CASRGEGHKNSPLHF. The J gene is TRBJ1-6, the V gene TRBV6-1, with a weak D call TRBD1 (5 bases). Trimming removed 6 bases at V and 7 bases at J, with 16 bases between. This CDR3 has 15 amino acids. Per germline, CDR1 MNHNS and CDR2 SASEGT.